This entry describes one TCR beta chain. The target antigen is unknown. The entry originates in a study of cytomegalovirus exposure and HLA in healthy donors. PCR used 60 Vbeta primers and 13 Jbeta primers. Repertoires were generated with immunoSEQ multiplex PCR, while TCRdb's copy carries only in-frame clones and drops some. The sample records some 130,000 clones, around three quarters being singletons. Investigators did not record CMV serostatus for this donor. Findings and limits, study-wide: Per a prior analysis, the majority of TCR beta V segments were productive roughly 87% or roughly 30% of the time.

Sequencing input: PBMCs. The sequence came from a man aged 25 to 40 in good health.

CDR3 DNA sequence: TGCGCCAGCAGCCGGCCCCGAGCGGGAAATTTGAATGAGCAGTTCTTC. It translates to CASSRPRAGNLNEQFF. The chain joins TRBV4-1 to TRBJ2-1; the match to TRBD2 covers 7 bases. Germline V gives CDR1 MGHRA, CDR2 YSYEKL. V trimming: 4 bases; J trimming: 7 bases; junction bases outside the gene matches: 13. This CDR3 region has 16 residues.